A single sample gave rise to the 21 T cell receptor beta chains below, sequenced in a study of cytomegalovirus exposure and HLA in healthy donors (dated by TCRdb to about 2017). Library preparation used the immunoSEQ multiplex PCR assay. The multiplex PCR relied on a mix of 60 forward primers for TCR Vbeta segments and 13 reverse primers for TCR Jbeta segments. This is the immuneACCESS table as TCRdb keeps it, with only in-frame sequences that have V and J called. A part of the clones is gone; compared with another copy, unresolved V genes explain less than half, and the rest is unexplained. Counted in this sample were about 250,000 clones; around 90% of them appeared once. The ten biggest clones cover approximately 1.5% of the sample. Source material: PBMCs. Receptor source: a girl aged 2 to 10 in good health and CMV-seronegative.

The chain's CDR3 is CASSVLSSGNTIYF. Written as DNA, the CDR3 is TGTGCCAGCAGCGTACTGAGCTCTGGAAACACCATATATTTT. The J gene is TRBJ1-3, the V gene TRBV9; D remains ambiguous. The germline CDR1 and CDR2 sequences are SGDLS and YYNGEE. The V gene lost 1 base and the J gene lost 0 bases, with 5 bases spanning the gap. This CDR3 contains 14 residues.

The rearrangement joins TRBV27 to TRBJ2-1; TRBD2 agrees at 12 bases. The V gene end was trimmed by 6 bases and the J gene end by 5 bases; junction bases not matched to a gene: 2. This CDR3 has 14 amino acids. Per the germline V gene, CDR1 is MNHEY and CDR2 is SMNVEV (reference sequence). This CDR3 reads CASRTSGGHNEQFF. In nucleotides, the CDR3 is TGTGCCAGCAGGACTAGCGGGGGTCACAATGAGCAGTTCTTC.

This rearrangement joins TRBV5-4 to TRBJ2-7; the match to TRBD2 covers 8 bases. The CDR3 sequence is 15 residues long. V shed 4 bases and J 5 bases; nucleotides not matched to a gene: 11. Germline V gene lookup returns CDR1 SGHNT and CDR2 YYREEE (reference sequence). CDR3 residues: CASSDSGTRGHEQYF. DNA of the CDR3: TGTGCCAGCAGCGATTCAGGGACTAGAGGCCACGAGCAGTACTTC. Drawing the rest from reference TRBV5-4 and TRBJ2-7, the complete variable domain is ETGVTQSPTHLIKTRGQQVTLRCSSQSGHNTVSWYQQALGQGPQFIFQYYREEENGRGNFPPRFSGLQFPNYSSELNVNALELDDSALYLCASSDSGTRGHEQYFGPGTRLTVT.

For this clone: One junction end does not reproduce the germline sequence, and a read error may be involved. The V gene is TRBV7-7, the J gene TRBJ2-5; no firm D call. The germline gives CDR1 SSHAT, CDR2 FNYEAQ (reference sequence). There are 14 residues in the CDR3. CDR3 residues: CASSLLGGQETQYF. CDR3 nucleotides: TGTGCTAGCAGCCTCCTCGGCGGTCAAGAGACCCAGTACTTC.

This clone was seen once. The genes are TRBV10-1 and TRBJ2-1; D might be TRBD1 (5 bases). The CDR3 contains 11 residues. Looked up from germline, CDR1 is WNHNN and CDR2 is SYGVQD (reference sequence). Trimming pared 5 bases from V and 6 bases from J, leaving 5 bases between. This chain's CDR3 is CASSTGNEQFF. CDR3 DNA sequence: TGCGCCAGCAGTACAGGCAATGAGCAGTTCTTC.

The chain links TRBV5-4 to TRBJ2-2; 8 bases fit TRBD1. The V gene's germline CDR1 is SGHNT and CDR2 YYREEE (reference sequence). The junction had 5 bases not matched to a gene; V was cut back by 3 bases and J by 4 bases. This CDR3 spans 15 amino acids. This CDR3 is CASSSSRGPTGELFF. The CDR3 coding sequence is TGTGCCAGCAGCTCATCCAGGGGGCCCACCGGGGAGCTGTTTTTT.

This sequence joins TRBV27 and TRBJ1-1, with 7 bases fitting TRBD1. From germline, CDR1 is MNHEY and CDR2 SMNVEV (reference sequence). CDR3 length: 15 residues. V trimming: 5 bases; J trimming: 4 bases; junction bases outside the gene matches: 10. Written as DNA, the CDR3 is TGTGCCAGCAGTATAAAAGGGGGCGGCGTCACTGAAGCTTTCTTT. Encoded protein: CASSIKGGGVTEAFF.

This clone was counted a single time. This chain joins TRBV27 and TRBJ2-5, with 8 bases fitting TRBD1. CDR3 length: 15 residues. Germline CDR1 is MNHEY and CDR2 is SMNVEV (reference sequence). V shed 5 bases, J shed 5 bases, and the junction held 10 bases outside the gene matches. CDR3 nucleotides: TGTGCCAGCAGTGACAGGGGCGCGGGTGTGGAGACCCAGTACTTC. It yields the protein CASSDRGAGVETQYF.

This clone was seen a single time. This sequence joins TRBV29-1 and TRBJ2-1; 11 positions agree with TRBD2. Germline CDR1 SQVTM, CDR2 ANQGSEA. The CDR3 sequence is 16 residues long. J gave up 7 bases and V 2 bases, and 10 bases lay outside the gene matches. The CDR3 spells CSVELSASGGINEQFF. In DNA form, the CDR3 reads TGCAGCGTTGAATTGAGTGCTAGCGGGGGGATAAATGAGCAGTTCTTC.

This chain joins TRBV5-1 and TRBJ1-2; 10 bases fit TRBD1. The V gene's germline CDR1 is SGHRS and CDR2 YFSETQ. The CDR3 sequence is 14 residues long. V was pared by 4 bases and J by 2 bases, with 2 bases of the junction left unmatched. The CDR3: CASSAGQGNYGYTF. The CDR3 DNA is TGCGCCAGCAGCGCGGGACAGGGGAACTATGGCTACACCTTC.

The rearrangement links TRBV5-8 to TRBJ2-7; TRBD2 matches 10 bases. Germline values: CDR1 SGHTS, CDR2 YDEGEE. The CDR3 contains 15 residues. J gave up 5 bases and V 0 bases, and 5 bases lay outside the gene matches. CDR3 in amino acids: CASSLGAGGFNEQYF. DNA for the CDR3: TGTGCCAGCAGCTTGGGAGCGGGGGGGTTCAACGAGCAGTACTTC.

This clone was observed once. The V call is TRBV7-8, the J call TRBJ1-2, with D possibly being TRBD1 (6 bases). V gave up 5 bases and J gave up 1 base, with 14 bases separating them. In germline, CDR1 is SGHVS, CDR2 FQNEAQ. The CDR3 is made up of 15 amino acids. The CDR3 spells CASSRSKQGNYGYTF. In DNA form, the CDR3 reads TGTGCCAGCAGCCGATCCAAACAGGGTAACTATGGCTACACCTTC.

The chain carries TRBV6-5 and TRBJ2-7, with 9 nucleotides matching TRBD1. The germline V gene encodes CDR1 MNHEY and CDR2 SVGAGI. V trimming: 5 bases; J trimming: 5 bases; junction bases outside the gene matches: 1. This CDR3 is 12 amino acids long. The CDR3 DNA reads TGTGCCAGCAGTAGACAGGGGGACGAGCAGTACTTC. Translation gives CASSRQGDEQYF.

The rearrangement uses TRBV14 and TRBJ2-3; TRBD2 might be the D (6 bases). Germline assignment: CDR1 SGHDN and CDR2 FVKESK. CDR3 length equals 14 residues. The V end was cut by 1 base, the J end by 8 bases, with 13 bases between. This CDR3 is CASSQVGGPGTQYF. CDR3 nucleotide sequence: TGTGCCAGCAGCCAAGTTGGAGGGCCGGGTACGCAGTATTTT. Looking up the rest from reference TRBV14 and TRBJ2-3 gives the full variable domain: EAGVTQFPSHSVIEKGQTVTLRCDPISGHDNLYWYRRVMGKEIKFLLHFVKESKQDESGMPNNRFLAERTGGTYSTLKVQPAELEDSGVYFCASSQVGGPGTQYFGPGTRLTVL.

The CDR3 DNA reads TGCAGCGTTGAAGTGAACAGGAAGAACACTGAAGCTTTCTTT. This sequence encodes CSVEVNRKNTEAFF. The chain is built from TRBV29-1 and TRBJ1-1, with D perhaps matching TRBD1 (5 bases). Germline values: CDR1 SQVTM, CDR2 ANQGSEA. CDR3 size: 14 residues. V gave up 1 base and J gave up 1 base, with 10 bases separating them.

The J gene is TRBJ2-1, the V gene TRBV6-1; 8 bases line up with TRBD2. Germline lookup yields CDR1 MNHNS and CDR2 SASEGT. The CDR3 extends over 15 amino acids. V was clipped by 6 bases and J by 3 bases; unmatched bases: 7. The CDR3 spells CASRPTSGFYNEQFF. In DNA form, the CDR3 reads TGTGCCAGCAGGCCCACTAGCGGATTCTACAATGAGCAGTTCTTC.

The table lists this clone with a count of one. This chain uses TRBV12-5 with TRBJ2-5, with D uncertain. The CDR3 is made up of 16 amino acids. The germline V and J ends were trimmed by 7 bases and 5 bases, with 23 bases remaining between them. Germline CDR1 LGHNT, CDR2 FRNRAP. CDR3 DNA sequence: TGTGCTAGTGCCCCCCTAGGAGCTAACGCTTACGAGACCCAGTACTTC. Protein: CASAPLGANAYETQYF. Full variable domain (remainder filled in from reference TRBV12-5 and TRBJ2-5): DARVTQTPRHKVTEMGQEVTMRCQPILGHNTVFWYRQTMMQGLELLAYFRNRAPLDDSGMPKDRFSAEMPDATLATLKIQPSEPRDSAVYFCASAPLGANAYETQYFGPGTRLLVL.

The chain combines TRBV5-6 with TRBJ1-3; D may be TRBD1 (5 bases). The V end lost 5 bases, the J end lost 4 bases, and 13 bases lay between the germline ends. The V gene's germline CDR1 is SGHDT and CDR2 YYEEEE. This CDR3 is 14 amino acids long. This CDR3 reads CASSRRGPGNTIYF. The CDR3 region has the DNA TGTGCCAGCAGTCGGAGGGGTCCGGGAAACACCATATATTTT.

This chain uses TRBV28 with TRBJ1-4; D gene uncertain. The V end was cut by 6 bases, the J end by 7 bases, with 21 bases between. This CDR3 is built from 16 residues. CDR1 and CDR2 (germline): MDHEN, SYDVKM. The CDR3 region is CASRTVAGDGPEKLFF. CDR3 nucleotides: TGTGCCAGCAGAACGGTAGCCGGGGATGGTCCTGAAAAACTGTTTTTT.

V usage is TRBV6-5 and J usage is TRBJ1-5; 8 nucleotides line up with TRBD1. Germline V lookup: CDR1 MNHEY, CDR2 SVGAGI. The CDR3 has 14 residues. V shed 7 bases and J 7 bases; nucleotides not matched to a gene: 9. CDR3 loop: CASNPKTGVQPQHF. DNA of the CDR3: TGTGCCAGCAATCCTAAGACAGGGGTCCAGCCCCAGCATTTT.

This sequence joins TRBV19 and TRBJ2-7, with 9 bases that match TRBD1. This CDR3 has 16 amino acids. Germline values: CDR1 LNHDA, CDR2 SQIVND (reference sequence). V lost 4 bases to trimming and J lost 2 bases; unmatched junction nucleotides: 9. CDR3 sequence reads: CASSSIPGQGTYEQYF. CDR3 DNA: TGTGCCAGTAGTAGCATTCCGGGACAGGGTACCTACGAGCAGTACTTC. Variable domain in full (rest from reference TRBV19 and TRBJ2-7): DGGITQSPKYLFRKEGQNVTLSCEQNLNHDAMYWYRQDPGQGLRLIYYSQIVNDFQKGDIAEGYSVSREKKESFPLTVTSAQKNPTAFYLCASSSIPGQGTYEQYFGPGTRLTVT.